The next 25 T cell receptor beta chains were all read from a single sample in a study of CD8 T cells in Susac syndrome. After extraction with the RNeasy kit, about 0.5 to 1 ug of the RNA was reverse transcribed using random hexamers. In TCRdb, the immunoSEQ multiplex PCR reads were re-called with MiXCR into one record per CDR3 protein. Here the sample spans some 300,000 distinct CDR3 sequences, 89% being singletons. The sequencing input was CD8+ T cells from PBMCs. The receptors come from a human donor with multiple sclerosis.

This rearrangement joins TRBV7-8 to TRBJ2-5; D is unclear. Germline V CDR1 and CDR2: SGHVS, FQNEAQ. Between the trimmed V and J ends, which lost 1 base and 1 base, there was a span of 7 bases. The CDR3 has 14 amino acids. For the CDR3, the DNA is TGTGCCAGCAGCTTAGAGGCAAGCCAAGAGACCCAGTACTTC. Its protein product is CASSLEASQETQYF.

The V call is TRBV12-3 or TRBV12-4, the J call TRBJ1-1; no firm D call. V lost 7 bases, J lost 0 bases, and 0 bases lay in between. The CDR3 runs 10 residues. CDR3 loop: CASMNTEAFF. Here the CDR3 DNA reads TGTGCCAGCATGAACACTGAAGCTTTCTTT.

V is TRBV16 and J is TRBJ1-1; D is perhaps TRBD1 (5 bases). This CDR3 spans 13 amino acids. Deletions cut 1 base from V and 4 bases from J, with 7 bases between. CDR1 is KGHSY and CDR2 is FQNENV in the germline V gene. The CDR3 bases are TGTGCCAGCAGCCAATGGGGGACCACTGAAGCTTTCTTT. This encodes CASSQWGTTEAFF.

This clonotype was observed a handful of times. CDR3 DNA sequence: TGTGCCAGCAGTTACAGGGGCGGCACTGAAGCTTTCTTT. Translated, it gives CASSYRGGTEAFF. V usage is TRBV6-2 or TRBV6-3 and J usage is TRBJ1-1, with a tentative D call TRBD1 (5 bases). Looked up from germline, CDR1 is MNHEY and CDR2 is SVGEGT. The CDR3 loop spans 13 amino acids. V lost 2 bases, J lost 4 bases, and 8 bases lay in between.

The gene calls are TRBV5-6 and TRBJ2-1; D gene unclear. Germline CDR1 reads SGHDT; CDR2 reads YYEEEE. V lost 3 bases to trimming and J lost 6 bases, with 7 bases between them. The CDR3 length is 12 residues. In DNA, the CDR3 is TGTGCCAGCAGCTCCTATGGCAATGAGCAGTTCTTC. Translated: CASSSYGNEQFF. The full variable domain, rest sourced from reference TRBV5-6 and TRBJ2-1, is DAGVTQSPTHLIKTRGQQVTLRCSPKSGHDTVSWYQQALGQGPQFIFQYYEEEERQRGNFPDRFSGHQFPNYSSELNVNALLLGDSALYLCASSSYGNEQFFGPGTRLTVL.

This chain uses TRBV23-1 with TRBJ2-7; D possibly corresponds to TRBD2 (6 bases). TRBV23-1 is noted as an ORF with a role that remains uncertain. The CDR3 contains 14 residues. The CDR3 DNA is TGCGTCACAGTACGTGTTCGGGGGTCAGCCGAGCAGTACTTC. Its translation is CVTVRVRGSAEQYF.

V and J are TRBV2 and TRBJ2-3, with a weak D call TRBD2 (5 bases). This CDR3 spans 12 amino acids. The germline CDR1 and CDR2 sequences are SNHLY and FYNNEI. Trimming cost V 10 bases and J 2 bases, with 10 bases left between them. This CDR3 reads CAIRAVTDTQYF. The CDR3 DNA reads TGTGCCATCAGAGCGGTCACAGATACGCAGTATTTT.

The chain joins TRBV29-1 to TRBJ1-2; tentative D call: TRBD1 (5 bases). Trimming took off 4 bases at V and 9 bases at J, with 18 bases between the two ends. From germline, CDR1 is SQVTM and CDR2 ANQGSEA. The CDR3 consists of 13 residues. CDR3 coding DNA: TGCAGCGTTGTGGGGTTGGGCAGGGAAAGCTACACCTTC. Protein: CSVVGLGRESYTF.

This chain joins TRBV3-1 and TRBJ2-5; D remains unclear. The V end was cut by 5 bases, the J end by 1 base, with 17 bases between. The CDR3 is 16 amino acids. Germline V lookup: CDR1 LGHDT, CDR2 YNNKEL (reference sequence). DNA of the CDR3: TGTGCCAGCAGCGTTATGGTCCTAGTCCCCCAAGAGACCCAGTACTTC. It codes for CASSVMVLVPQETQYF.

The chain joins TRBV4-1 to TRBJ1-1, with TRBD1 matching 9 bases. The CDR3 totals 18 residues. Looked up from germline, CDR1 is MGHRA and CDR2 is YSYEKL. The junction had 11 bases not matched to a gene; V was cut back by 2 bases and J by 1 base. The chain's CDR3 is CASSQMGGTGSPNTEAFF. CDR3 sequence (DNA): TGCGCCAGCAGCCAAATGGGGGGGACAGGGTCCCCGAACACTGAAGCTTTCTTT.

This clonotype was seen only once. This chain connects TRBV19 to TRBJ1-2, with D unresolved. Trimming pared 1 base from V and 1 base from J, leaving 7 bases between. Germline-derived CDR1 and CDR2 are LNHDA and SQIVND (reference sequence). The CDR3 runs to 14 residues. For the CDR3, the DNA is TGTGCCAGTAGTATAGTTGGCGGTAACTATGGCTACACCTTC. As protein: CASSIVGGNYGYTF.

CDR3 loop: CASSSPHNEQFF. In nucleotides, the CDR3 is TGTGCCAGCAGCTCCCCCCACAATGAGCAGTTCTTC. This rearrangement joins TRBV7-9 to TRBJ2-1; no reliable D call. Germline V gene sequence: CDR1 SEHNR, CDR2 FQNEAQ (reference sequence). The V and J ends lost 4 bases and 5 bases respectively, with 6 bases between them. The CDR3 consists of 12 residues. The full variable domain, rest sourced from reference TRBV7-9 and TRBJ2-1, is DTGVSQNPRHKITKRGQNVTFRCDPISEHNRLYWYRQTLGQGPEFLTYFQNEAQLEKSRLLSDRFSAERPKGSFSTLEIQRTEQGDSAMYLCASSSPHNEQFFGPGTRLTVL.

The chain combines TRBV7-8 with TRBJ2-7; no clear D gene. The CDR3 length is 16 residues. Germline CDR1 and CDR2: SGHVS and FQNEAQ. The V and J ends lost 1 base and 4 bases respectively, with 17 bases between them. The CDR3 sequence is CASSLVGEAITYEQYF. CDR3 nucleotide sequence: TGTGCCAGCAGCTTAGTCGGAGAGGCAATTACGTACGAGCAGTACTTC.

This clonotype was seen only once. V and J are TRBV15 and TRBJ1-6; possible D gene TRBD1, 5 bases. The CDR3 extends over 13 amino acids. From germline, CDR1 is LNHNV and CDR2 YYDKDF (reference sequence). With 3 bases removed from V and 10 bases from J, the gap between germline ends came to 10 bases. DNA for the CDR3: TGTGCCACCAGCAGCCGGGACTCGTCACCCCTCCACTTT. Its protein product is CATSSRDSSPLHF.

The gene calls are TRBV4-1 and TRBJ2-7, with 7 nucleotides matching TRBD2. Germline values: CDR1 MGHRA, CDR2 YSYEKL. With 1 base clipped from V and 7 bases from J, the junction kept 4 bases outside the gene matches. This CDR3 is built from 13 residues. The CDR3 is CASSQGSGDEQYF. CDR3 in DNA: TGCGCCAGCAGCCAAGGCAGCGGGGATGAGCAGTACTTC.

This clonotype was found once. The chain combines TRBV6-5 with TRBJ1-2; D is unresolved. Trimming shortened V by 4 bases and J by 5 bases, and 11 bases separated the two germline ends. Germline assignment: CDR1 MNHEY and CDR2 SVGAGI. This CDR3 is 13 amino acids long. CDR3 sequence: CASSFRDNYGYTF. CDR3 nucleotide sequence: TGTGCCAGCAGTTTTCGCGACAATTATGGCTACACCTTC.

V gene TRBV6-2 or TRBV6-3 combines with J gene TRBJ2-2; D remains unclear. Germline V lookup: CDR1 MNHEY, CDR2 SVGEGT. The CDR3 runs 16 residues. The V end was cut by 5 bases, the J end by 3 bases, with 16 bases between. Written as DNA, the CDR3 is TGTGCCAGCAGTACCGTTTTCCTAGTACACACCGGGGAGCTGTTTTTT. This encodes CASSTVFLVHTGELFF.

The CDR3 DNA reads as TGCAGTGCGCCCCGGCTAGCGGGAGGAGGGTGGGAGACCCAGTACTTC. The encoded protein is CSAPRLAGGGWETQYF. The genes are TRBV20-1 and TRBJ2-5, with TRBD2 matching 11 bases. This CDR3 contains 16 residues. Germline V gene sequence: CDR1 DFQATT, CDR2 SNEGSKA (reference sequence). The V gene end was trimmed by 6 bases and the J gene end by 5 bases; junction bases not matched to a gene: 14.

The V call is TRBV4-1, the J call TRBJ2-2, with 9 bases identical to TRBD1. The CDR3 totals 15 residues. The germline V gene has CDR1 MGHRA and CDR2 YSYEKL. V shed 2 bases, J shed 6 bases, and the junction held 4 bases outside the gene matches. CDR3 sequence: CASSQPGQGSGELFF. CDR3 DNA: TGCGCCAGCAGCCAACCCGGACAGGGGTCCGGGGAGCTGTTTTTT.

CDR3 residues: CASREPGTGGHEQFF. CDR3 bases: TGTGCCAGCAGAGAACCCGGGACAGGGGGCCATGAGCAGTTCTTC. The chain joins TRBV28 to TRBJ2-1; 12 bases are shared with TRBD1. V was clipped by 6 bases and J by 8 bases; unmatched bases: 8. This CDR3 region has 15 residues. Germline V gene data show CDR1 as MDHEN and CDR2 as SYDVKM.

In its sample, this clonotype was seen a few times. This chain uses TRBV7-9 with TRBJ2-7; 8 bases fit TRBD1. Germline CDR1 is SEHNR and CDR2 is FQNEAQ (reference sequence). The J segment lost 2 bases and the V segment lost 4 bases, leaving 4 bases of the junction unmatched. This CDR3 contains 14 residues. The CDR3 loop is CASSYDRGPYEQYF. The CDR3 nucleotides read TGTGCCAGCAGCTATGACAGGGGTCCCTACGAGCAGTACTTC.

The genes are TRBV6-5 and TRBJ2-7; D is possibly TRBD1 (6 bases). The CDR3 runs to 16 residues. The V and J ends lost 0 bases and 4 bases respectively, with 16 bases between them. CDR1 is MNHEY, CDR2 SVGAGI, per germline. The CDR3 protein is CASSYSTGENGYEQYF. CDR3 DNA sequence: TGTGCCAGCAGTTACTCGACAGGAGAAAATGGATACGAGCAGTACTTC.

This clonotype has more than one count but fewer than ten. This chain links TRBV4-2 with TRBJ2-1; D remains unclear. Trimming left V 5 bases short and J 2 bases short, with 10 bases between. Germline CDR1 is LGHNA and CDR2 is YNFKEQ. The CDR3 consists of 14 residues. CDR3 sequence: CASSGVRPYNEQFF. CDR3 DNA sequence: TGTGCCAGCAGCGGTGTACGCCCCTACAATGAGCAGTTCTTC.

This clonotype was counted between two and nine times. The chain joins TRBV27 to TRBJ2-7; D not resolved. Germline-derived CDR1 and CDR2 are MNHEY and SMNVEV (reference sequence). The CDR3 runs 13 residues. Trimming took off 3 bases at V and 2 bases at J, with 8 bases between the two ends. CDR3: CASSLGAAYEQYF. For the CDR3, the DNA is TGTGCCAGCAGTTTGGGCGCGGCCTACGAGCAGTACTTC.

V gene TRBV19 combines with J gene TRBJ1-1; 8 nucleotides match TRBD1. The CDR3 covers 14 residues. The V segment lost 7 bases and the J segment 4 bases; nucleotides outside the gene matches: 8. Germline CDR1 reads LNHDA; CDR2 reads SQIVND (reference sequence). The CDR3 coding sequence is TGTGCCAGTAAGGCCCACAGGGGGGTCACTGAAGCTTTCTTT. This codes for CASKAHRGVTEAFF.